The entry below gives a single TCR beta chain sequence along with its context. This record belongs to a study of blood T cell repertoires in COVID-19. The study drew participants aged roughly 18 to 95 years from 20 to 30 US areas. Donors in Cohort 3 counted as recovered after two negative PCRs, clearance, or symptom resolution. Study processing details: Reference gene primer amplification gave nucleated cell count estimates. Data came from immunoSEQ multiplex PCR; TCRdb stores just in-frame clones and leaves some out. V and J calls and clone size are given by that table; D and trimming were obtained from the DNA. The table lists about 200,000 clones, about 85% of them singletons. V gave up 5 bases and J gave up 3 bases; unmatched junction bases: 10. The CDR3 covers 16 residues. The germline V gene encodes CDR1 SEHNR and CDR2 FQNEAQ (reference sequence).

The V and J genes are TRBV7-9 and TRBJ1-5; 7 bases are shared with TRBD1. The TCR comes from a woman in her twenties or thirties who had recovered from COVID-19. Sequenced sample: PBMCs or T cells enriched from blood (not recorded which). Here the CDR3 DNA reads TGTGCCAGCAGCCGGGGCCGGGACAGTAACAATCAGCCCCAGCATTTT. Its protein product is CASSRGRDSNNQPQHF.